The clone carrying this T cell receptor beta chain was found a few times. The target antigen is unknown. The data are from a study of CD8+ T cells in alopecia areata. Whole-study context: Among treated patients, severity was scored by affected scalp area percentage. Study observations and caveats: Higher clonality and more expanded CD8+ clones appeared in lesional than normal scalp.

Sequencing used cDNA as its template, made by extracting RNA and reverse transcribing it. This table comes from immunoSEQ multiplex PCR, and its TCRdb copy is limited to in-frame clones, with some not included. The profile shows about 270,000 clones, around 64% of them singletons. This sample's treatment: oral pan-JAK inhibitor, 5-10 mg twice daily. The germline V and J ends were trimmed by 1 base and 2 bases, with 11 bases remaining between them. This CDR3 has 16 residues. The germline V gene has CDR1 MGHRA and CDR2 YSYEKL. This sequence originates from a human donor with alopecia areata. The sample in question was CD4+ T cells sorted from blood, obtained at roughly week 53, from a patient treated with tofacitinib. This chain joins TRBV4-1 and TRBJ1-4, with D tentatively TRBD1 (5 bases). The CDR3 nucleotides are TGCGCCAGCAGCCAAGGGTATCGGGGGACTAATGAAAAACTGTTTTTT. Translating gives CASSQGYRGTNEKLFF.